This T cell receptor beta chain derives from a study of T cells in tuberculosis. Assay used: immunoSEQ multiplex PCR; TCRdb lists only in-frame clones, some missing. In the table there are 50,000 to 65,000 clones, roughly 87% of which are singletons. Sorting used thawed, overnight-rested PBMC stained with anti-CD3, a viability dye and GMM-loaded CD1B tetramer. The CD1B tetramers carried C32 glucose monomycolate purified from Rhodococcus equi. The CDR3 is made up of 16 amino acids. The V end was cut by 4 bases, the J end by 4 bases, with 17 bases between. From germline, CDR1 is MDHEN and CDR2 SYDVKM. Study observations and caveats: The stringent gate may have excluded weak CD1B-GMM tetramer binders.

The clonotype comes from an adult woman with latent tuberculosis. The chain is built from TRBV28 and TRBJ2-1; D perhaps matches TRBD2 (5 bases). Sequenced sample: CD1b-GMM tetramer-negative cells sorted from PBMCs. CDR3 DNA: TGTGCCAGCAGTTCCCGGACTCTTCCCAATTACAATGAGCAGTTCTTC. Encoded protein: CASSSRTLPNYNEQFF.